This TCR beta chain stems from a study of blood T cell repertoires in COVID-19. Assay used: immunoSEQ multiplex PCR; TCRdb lists only in-frame clones, some missing. Altogether about 210,000 clones are present, about 91% being singletons, with the ten largest covering 1.2%. Germline CDR1 is SGDLS and CDR2 is YYNGEE. The CDR3 is 13 amino acids. V was shortened by 4 bases and J by 9 bases, with 14 bases between the two germline ends. The chain links TRBV9 to TRBJ1-5; D remains ambiguous. The sequencing sample was made of peripheral blood. The clonotype comes from a man between 25 and 39 years old with acute or convalescent COVID-19. Written as DNA, the CDR3 is TGTGCCAGCAGCCCCCGACCAGGTCGGCCCCAGCATTTT. It encodes CASSPRPGRPQHF. Supplemented by reference TRBV9 and TRBJ1-5, the full variable domain reads DSGVTQTPKHLITATGQRVTLRCSPRSGDLSVYWYQQSLDQGLQFLIQYYNGEERAKGNILERFSAQQFPDLHSELNLSSLELGDSALYFCASSPRPGRPQHFGDGTRLSIL.